This TCR beta chain derives from a study of blood T cell repertoires in COVID-19 (dated by TCRdb to 2020 to 2022). For the study in its entirety: The collaborator samples originated in the United States, Italy and Spain and spanned the acute and convalescent phases of COVID-19. The sample metadata nearly always contained a de-identified subject ID, COVID-19 status, age in years and sex. Subjects who had been exposed to COVID-19, were actively infected with it, or had recovered from it provided the deeply sampled blood TCRbeta repertoires that made up the dataset. The samples were drawn from the first 160 participants of the ongoing ImmuneRACE study and from 1,254 subjects provided by 6 global collaborators. The repertoires were released in a freely available public database meant as a resource for research on the immune response to SARS-CoV-2. The material from the prospective study consisted of cDNA or gDNA derived from T cells, B-cell-depleted T cells, or PBMCs. Where available, HLA class I and class II types were taken from metadata supplied by the sample provider and were not determined by assay-based typing.

The investigation overall reported the following: Clinical and demographic metadata were provided uncurated, with the amount varying by source and participant.

Another Seattle source contributed samples from volunteer blood donors who had recovered from COVID-19. The collaborating institutions used their own protocols to collect whole blood in K2EDTA tubes. For TCRbeta analysis, collaborators shipped samples in one of three forms: frozen whole blood, isolated PBMCs, or DNA extracted from either of those sample types. This clone was recorded only once. The antigen this receptor binds is unknown. The input lacks base qualities; no much larger clone sits a single base away. TCRbeta CDR3 regions were amplified from genomic DNA using the immunoSEQ Assay, a bias-controlled multiplex PCR. Per the original workflow: The number of nucleated cells in each sample was estimated from the amplification of reference gene primers within the assay. To quantify the absolute abundance of each unique TCRbeta CDR3 rearrangement, sequence reads were collapsed and filtered. Productive Simpson clonality was computed per sample as the square root of Simpson's diversity index over productive rearrangements. This immuneACCESS table, as held by TCRdb, lists in-frame sequences with V and J called but not all clones. Of the missing ones, under half trace to an unresolved V gene in checked studies; the others have no known cause. V and J calls and clone size are as listed in that table; D and trimming were resolved from the DNA. In all, the sample holds some 300,000 clones, and around 88% of those were seen once. The ten largest clones capture 5.5% to 7% of the sample.

The germline V end is reduced by 4 bases and the J end by 6 bases; junction bases left unmatched: 9. CDR1 and CDR2, looked up from the germline V gene, are SGHTA and FQGTGA. The CDR3 starts with the cysteine, ends with the phenylalanine, and has 15 residues. Of all the DNA, just the CDR3 is kept, 45 bases in frame from base 1. The sequencing input was peripheral blood. The sequence links TRBV7-3 to TRBJ2-1; a stretch of 7 junction bases matches TRBD2. The TCR sequence derives from a woman aged 30 to 39 who had recovered from COVID-19. The DNA sequence follows: TGTGCCAGCAGCTGGGCTAGCGGTAACCTCAATGAGCAGTTCTTC. The resulting protein is CASSWASGNLNEQFF. Reference TRBV7-3 and TRBJ2-1 proteins supply the regions before and after the CDR3; the full variable domain is: GAGVSQTPSNKVTEKGKYVELRCDPISGHTALYWYRQSLGQGPEFLIYFQGTGAADDSGLPNDRFFAVRPEGSVSTLKIQRTERGDSAVYLCASSWASGNLNEQFFGPGTRLTVL.